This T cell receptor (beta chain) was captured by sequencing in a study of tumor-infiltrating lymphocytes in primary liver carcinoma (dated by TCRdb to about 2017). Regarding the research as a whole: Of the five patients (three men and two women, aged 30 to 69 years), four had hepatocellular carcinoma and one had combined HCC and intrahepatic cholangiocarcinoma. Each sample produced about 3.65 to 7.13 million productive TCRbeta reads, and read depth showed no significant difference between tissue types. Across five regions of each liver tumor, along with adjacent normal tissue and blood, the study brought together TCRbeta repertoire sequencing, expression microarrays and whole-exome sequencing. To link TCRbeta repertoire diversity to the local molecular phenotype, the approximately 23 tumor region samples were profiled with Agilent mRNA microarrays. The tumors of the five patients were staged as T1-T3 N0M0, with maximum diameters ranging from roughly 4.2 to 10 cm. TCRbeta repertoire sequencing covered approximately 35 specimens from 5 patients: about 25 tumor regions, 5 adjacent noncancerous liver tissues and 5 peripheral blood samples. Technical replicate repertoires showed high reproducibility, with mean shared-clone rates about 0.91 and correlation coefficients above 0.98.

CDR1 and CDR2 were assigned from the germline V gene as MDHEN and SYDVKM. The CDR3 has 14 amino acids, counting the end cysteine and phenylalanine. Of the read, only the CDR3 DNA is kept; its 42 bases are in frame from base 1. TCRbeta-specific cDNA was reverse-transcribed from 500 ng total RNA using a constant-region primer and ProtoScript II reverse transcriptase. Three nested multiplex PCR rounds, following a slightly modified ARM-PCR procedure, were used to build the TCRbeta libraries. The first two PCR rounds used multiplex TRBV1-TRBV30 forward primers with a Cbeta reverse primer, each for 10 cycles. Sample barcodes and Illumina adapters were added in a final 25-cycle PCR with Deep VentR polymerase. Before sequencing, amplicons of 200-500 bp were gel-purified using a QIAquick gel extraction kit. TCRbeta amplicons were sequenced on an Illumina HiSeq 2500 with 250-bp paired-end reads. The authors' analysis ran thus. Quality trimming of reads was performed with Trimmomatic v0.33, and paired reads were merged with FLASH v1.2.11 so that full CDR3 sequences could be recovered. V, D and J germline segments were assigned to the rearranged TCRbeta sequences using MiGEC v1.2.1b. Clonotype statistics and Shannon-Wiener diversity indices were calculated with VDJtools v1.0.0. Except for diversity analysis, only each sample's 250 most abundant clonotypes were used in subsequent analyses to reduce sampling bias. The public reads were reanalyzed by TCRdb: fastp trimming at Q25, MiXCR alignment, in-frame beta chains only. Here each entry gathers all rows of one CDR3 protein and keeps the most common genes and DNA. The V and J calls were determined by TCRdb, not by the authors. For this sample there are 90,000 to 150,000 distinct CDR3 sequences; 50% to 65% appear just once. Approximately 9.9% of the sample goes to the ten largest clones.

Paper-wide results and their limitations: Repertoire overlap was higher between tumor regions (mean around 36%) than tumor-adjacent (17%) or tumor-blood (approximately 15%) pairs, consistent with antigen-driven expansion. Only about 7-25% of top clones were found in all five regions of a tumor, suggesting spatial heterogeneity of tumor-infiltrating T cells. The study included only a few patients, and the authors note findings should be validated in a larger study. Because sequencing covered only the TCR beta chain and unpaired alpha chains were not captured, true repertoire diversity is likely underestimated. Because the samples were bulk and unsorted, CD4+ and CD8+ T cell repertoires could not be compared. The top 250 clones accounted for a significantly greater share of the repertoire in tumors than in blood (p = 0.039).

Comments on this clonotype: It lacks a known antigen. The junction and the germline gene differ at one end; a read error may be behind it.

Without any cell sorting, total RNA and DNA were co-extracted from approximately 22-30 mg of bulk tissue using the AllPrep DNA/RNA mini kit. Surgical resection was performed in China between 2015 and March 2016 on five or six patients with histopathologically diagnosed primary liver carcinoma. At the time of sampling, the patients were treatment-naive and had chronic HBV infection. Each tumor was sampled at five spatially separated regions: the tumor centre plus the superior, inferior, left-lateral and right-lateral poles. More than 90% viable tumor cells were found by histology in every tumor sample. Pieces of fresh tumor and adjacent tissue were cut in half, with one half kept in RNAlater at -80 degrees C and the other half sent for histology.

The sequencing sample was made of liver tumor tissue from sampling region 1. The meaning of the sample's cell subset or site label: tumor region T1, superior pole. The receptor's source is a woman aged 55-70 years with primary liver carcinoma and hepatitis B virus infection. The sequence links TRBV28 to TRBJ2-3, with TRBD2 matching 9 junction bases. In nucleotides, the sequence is TGTACCAGCAGTCCGTTATCGCGGGAGGGCCTACAGTATTTT. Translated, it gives CTSSPLSREGLQYF.